The T cell receptor beta chain under discussion was sequenced for a study of blood T cell repertoires in COVID-19. Participant-reported clinical history was the basis for cohort assignment. V lost 0 bases, J lost 8 bases, and 9 bases stayed unmatched. The CDR3 consists of 18 residues. Germline CDR1 reads SGHVS; CDR2 reads FNYEAQ. In the authors' workflow: How many nucleated cells were present was estimated from reference gene primer amplification. Clones were sequenced by immunoSEQ multiplex PCR, and TCRdb holds only the in-frame ones, with some missing. That table gives V, J and clone size, and the DNA gave D and trimming. The table has 130,000 to 150,000 clones, 84% seen once; the top ten hold 5% to 7%.

This TCR derives from a woman between 45 and 60 years old who had been exposed to COVID-19. Sequencing input: PBMCs or T cells enriched from blood (not recorded which). The rearrangement joins TRBV7-6 to TRBJ2-1; 14 bases align to TRBD2. The CDR3 spells CASSLATSGGAQVYEQFF. The CDR3 DNA follows: TGTGCCAGCAGCTTAGCGACTAGCGGGGGGGCACAGGTATATGAGCAGTTCTTC.